The source of this TCR beta chain is a study of T cell responses to AZD1222 COVID-19 vaccine (dated by TCRdb to the early 2020s). Turning to the overall study: Because spike-specific TCR depth and breadth did not differ between the two schedules, AZD1222 recipients who got a second dose at roughly 4 weeks were pooled with those who got a second dose at roughly 12 weeks. Trial participants were enrolled by age into subgroups of 18-55, 56-69 and 70-plus years, and approximately 150, 30 and 60 TCR-sequenced participants, respectively, were included in these subgroups. A total of 230 or so trial participants underwent TCR sequencing, of whom roughly 210 received two doses of AZD1222 and some 25 received two doses of the MenACWY control vaccine. Study-wide conclusions, independent of this receptor: CD4 TCRs associated with the vaccine covered the entire spike protein, and the dominant responses were in regions 160-218 and 743-854. The 56-69-year group was small, and its depth increase did not reach significance, likely because of low power. Because no day 14 peak-response samples were available, repertoires were characterized only after the peak T cell response. Participants were mostly white British, with more females than males. The authors suggested clonal diversity may have been underestimated. Epitopes outside the regions mutated in the B.1.351 and B.1.1.7 variants were reportedly recognized by nearly half of the unique spike-specific TCRs. Spike-specific TCR breadth and depth rose significantly after two AZD1222 doses compared with day 0 and with MenACWY recipients. Conclusions about previously exposed vaccinees are limited, since just a handful of AZD1222 recipients were seropositive for SARS-CoV-2 at baseline.

There are 13 amino acids in the CDR3, from cysteine to phenylalanine inclusive. CDR3 DNA is the only sequence kept; it has 39 bases, read in frame from the first base. From a lookup of the germline V gene (reference sequence), CDR1 and CDR2 are LGHDT and YNNKEL. A distance of 12 bases separates the germline ends of V and J, which lose 0 bases and 13 bases respectively. The CDR3 regions of human TCRbeta chains were subjected to immunosequencing. The paper's processing steps were these. TCRs in the repertoires were compared against a reference library of SARS-CoV-2-specific TCRs that had been generated with the MIRA antigen-specificity platform. Breadth meant the fraction of unique TCRs that were SARS-CoV-2-associated, whereas depth meant the fraction of total T cells that were SARS-CoV-2-associated. Using the MIRA data, each spike-specific TCR was assigned both to the spike region to which the TCR was reactive and to a CD4 or CD8 class. Log10-transformed breadth and depth values were compared by one-way ANOVA with Sidak's multiple comparisons tests. Drawn from immuneACCESS, this table holds only the in-frame rearrangements with V and J called that TCRdb kept. Clones are partly lost; checked studies trace under half to an unresolved V gene and leave the rest unexplained. Clone size and V and J calls were adopted from that table, with D and trimming inferred from the DNA. The sample includes around 80,000 clones, with approximately 90% observed a single time. The top ten clones comprise roughly 5% of the sample.

Explained via the paper, the time point label denotes: baseline before first vaccination. Samples from vaccinated people were obtained from the UK trials COV001 and COV002, which included a single-blind randomized controlled phase 2/3 trial of AZD1222 (ChAdOx1 nCoV-19) in healthy adults. For TCRbeta chain sequencing, PBMC samples from trial participants were taken at day 0 and at day 28 after the second dose. Comment on this clone: Its antigen has not been determined. No much larger clone exists at a distance of one base, and base qualities are not known.

The chain is assembled from TRBV3-1 (or the pseudogene TRBV3-2) and TRBJ2-2, and perhaps TRBD2 as D gene, on 6 matching bases. The origin of this receptor is an adult in good health. The sample in question was peripheral blood, obtained on day 0 of AZD1222 vaccination. The CDR3 corresponds to CASSQDGQGGLFF. The base sequence is TGTGCCAGCAGCCAAGATGGGCAGGGAGGGCTGTTTTTT.